Listed below are T cell receptor beta chains from one sample, sequenced in a study of CXCR3-negative and CXCR3-positive naive CD8 T cells. TCRdb re-called the 5' RACE reads; every CDR3 protein appears as one record, without DNA. This sample contains about 120,000 distinct CDR3 sequences. The sample was naive CXCR3+ CD8+ T cells from blood. These receptors all stem from a human donor in good health. Some clones in this sample may be carry-over from other donors' samples. Both conserved end residues are part of each CDR3. Each record gives: V gene, J gene, CDR3 protein.

>TRBV7-6|TRBJ2-7
CASSLLSPGQWGSYEQYF
>TRBV27|TRBJ2-7
CASSFFGGAGAYEQYF
>TRBV21-1|TRBJ2-5
CASSKDPLAERGKTQYF
>TRBV7-6|TRBJ2-2
CASSLAGGVTGELFF
>TRBV3-1|TRBJ2-5
CASRVAEQETQYF
>TRBV11-2|TRBJ2-1
CASSRLVAEQFF
>TRBV6-9|TRBJ2-1
CASPLSGSYNEQFF
>TRBV7-3|TRBJ2-3
CASSPGIGTDTQYF
>TRBV13|TRBJ2-1
CASSLALGSAAYEQFF
>TRBV29-1|TRBJ2-1
CSPGTGEGTSGRIFRSYNEQFF
>TRBV7-7|TRBJ2-5
CASSFYWGETQYF
>TRBV27|TRBJ2-1
CASSFTGPYNEQFF
>TRBV28|TRBJ2-7
CASSAPLASDSYEQYF
>TRBV7-8|TRBJ2-1
CASSRALGGAVEQFF
>TRBV11-2|TRBJ2-1
CASSSRLRGDPPSSYNEQFF
>TRBV7-9|TRBJ1-1
CASSLGTAEGEAFF
>TRBV25-1|TRBJ2-5
CASIGVSPSQETQYF
>TRBV28|TRBJ2-7
CASSPSSREEYEQYF
>TRBV28|TRBJ2-2
CASSPVFLEITGELFF
>TRBV28|TRBJ2-7
CASSLTTSGGSYEQYF
>TRBV3-1|TRBJ2-1
CASSQRSVPYNEQFF
>TRBV20-1|TRBJ2-1
CSASQTSGGMDEQFF
>TRBV4-1|TRBJ2-1
CASSQGPGAYNEQFF
>TRBV6-5|TRBJ1-1
CASRGLMNTEAFF
>TRBV6-2/TRBV6-3|TRBJ1-2
CASSTDRDYGYTF
>TRBV6-5|TRBJ1-6
CASSYSGTGYNSPLHF
>TRBV5-1|TRBJ2-7
CASTGPGQGYEQYF